A selection of T cell receptor beta chains follows, all from one sample in a study of OX40 agonist ivuxolimab in advanced cancers. Assay used: immunoSEQ multiplex PCR; TCRdb lists only in-frame clones, some missing. The table shows fewer than 40,000 clones, with about 80% occurring only once. Specimen: CD4+ or CD8+ T cells sorted from blood, collected in a trial of the OX40 agonist ivuxolimab. All receptors derive from an adult with an advanced solid tumor such as melanoma, head and neck, liver or kidney cancer. Both conserved end residues are part of each CDR3. The D gene is left open where the match is weak. Size is stated for part of the rows, as once, few or many counts, or as a class when the clone is expanded.

TRBD1,14,TRBV6-5,TRBJ1-1,.,TGTGCCAGCAGTTACAGGGGGCCCAACACTGAAGCTTTCTTT,CASSYRGPNTEAFF
.,14,TRBV18,TRBJ1-2,.,TGTGCCAGCTCACCAGACAGCACTAACTATGGCTACACCTTC,CASSPDSTNYGYTF
.,15,TRBV10-1,TRBJ2-2,.,TGCGCCAGCAGCCGTACGGGACAAAACACCGGGGAGCTGTTTTTT,CASSRTGQNTGELFF
.,15,TRBV14,TRBJ2-7,once,TGTGCCAGCAGCCAAATGGTGACAGGTTCCTACGAGCAGTACTTC,CASSQMVTGSYEQYF
.,15,TRBV5-4,TRBJ2-3,.,TGTGCCAGCAGCTGGGGACGTACCAACACAGATACGCAGTATTTT,CASSWGRTNTDTQYF
.,13,TRBV27,TRBJ2-4,.,TGTGCCAGCAGCCTCGACTACAAAAACATTCAGTACTTC,CASSLDYKNIQYF
.,13,TRBV5-1,TRBJ1-1,.,TGCGCCAGCAGATCGGAGGGGGATACTGAAGCTTTCTTT,CASRSEGDTEAFF
TRBD1,14,TRBV29-1,TRBJ2-1,few,TGCAGCGTGGACCCGGGACAGGCGGGGAATGAGCAGTTCTTC,CSVDPGQAGNEQFF
.,13,TRBV18,TRBJ2-7,few,TGTGCCAGCTCACCGCACCCGGGGCTCGAGCAGTACTTC,CASSPHPGLEQYF
.,14,TRBV2,TRBJ1-1,.,TGTGCCAGCAGTGAAGAAGTCCAGAACACTGAAGCTTTCTTT,CASSEEVQNTEAFF
.,14,TRBV7-2,TRBJ2-1,.,TGTGCCAGCAGCTTAGTGGACAGTTACAATGAGCAGTTCTTC,CASSLVDSYNEQFF
TRBD2,18,TRBV30,TRBJ2-3,few,TGTGCCTGGAGTGTACGTGTTTGGACTAGCGGGAGCACAGATACGCAGTATTTT,CAWSVRVWTSGSTDTQYF
TRBD2,13,TRBV10-3,TRBJ2-7,.,TGTGCCATCAGTGATGGGACTAGCTACGAGCAGTACTTC,CAISDGTSYEQYF
.,14,TRBV15,TRBJ2-2,.,TGTGCCACCAGCACCCTGGGGGGTACCGGGGAGCTGTTTTTT,CATSTLGGTGELFF
.,13,TRBV7-9,TRBJ2-1,once,TGTGCCAGCAGCTCCGGGACATACAATGAGCAGTTCTTC,CASSSGTYNEQFF
.,17,TRBV30,TRBJ2-1,.,TGTGCCTGGATTACTTTTTCGCTCGGACATAAGAACAATGAGCAGTTCTTC,CAWITFSLGHKNNEQFF
TRBD2,20,TRBV30,TRBJ2-1,.,TGTGCCTGGAGTACCTCACTAGCGGGAGGGCCAGGGGGCTCCTACAATGAGCAGTTCTTC,CAWSTSLAGGPGGSYNEQFF
.,15,TRBV7-2,TRBJ2-7,.,TGTGCCAGCAGCTCGGACCTGGTCACCTCCTACGAGCAGTACTTC,CASSSDLVTSYEQYF
TRBD1,16,TRBV7-2,TRBJ1-1,.,TGTGCCAGCAGTCGACAGGGGGCGCCGAGAAAAGATGAAGCTTTCTTT,CASSRQGAPRKDEAFF
.,13,TRBV6-1,TRBJ2-7,.,TGTGCCAGCAGCCGACTATTCTCCTACGAGCAGTACTTC,CASSRLFSYEQYF
TRBD1,16,TRBV5-8,TRBJ1-1,.,TGTGCCAGCAGCCTCCCGACAGGGGCTATGAACACTGAAGCTTTCTTT,CASSLPTGAMNTEAFF
TRBD2,15,TRBV4-1,TRBJ2-7,.,TGCGCCAGCAGCCCCGGTAGCGGGAGGTCTTACGAGCAGTACTTC,CASSPGSGRSYEQYF
.,15,TRBV11-2,TRBJ1-2,once,TGTGCCAGCAAACCCGGTATTGGACCTAACTATGGCTACACCTTC,CASKPGIGPNYGYTF
.,13,TRBV5-1,TRBJ1-1,few,TGCGCCAGCAGCCCGGGACTGAACACTGAAGCTTTCTTT,CASSPGLNTEAFF
.,14,TRBV9,TRBJ2-3,.,TGTGCCAGCAGCGTTGCTGCGAACAGGGATACGCAGTATTTT,CASSVAANRDTQYF
TRBD1,15,TRBV28,TRBJ1-2,.,TGTGCCATCCTAAGTAACAGGGGGCAAAGCTATGGCTACACCTTC,CAILSNRGQSYGYTF
TRBD1,15,TRBV7-2,TRBJ1-2,.,TGTGCCAGCAGTCCGGGACAGGGGGCAGGCTATGGCTACACCTTC,CASSPGQGAGYGYTF
TRBD2,13,TRBV30,TRBJ2-1,.,TGTGCCGGAACTAGCGGGAAGGTCAATGAGCAGTTCTTC,CAGTSGKVNEQFF
.,11,TRBV29-1,TRBJ1-2,.,TGCAGCGTTGAAGAGGGAGTTAGGGTACGCTTC,CSVEEGVRVRF
TRBD2,14,TRBV5-1,TRBJ2-7,once,TGCGCCAGCAGCTTAAGCGGGAGCGTTTACGAGCAGTACTTC,CASSLSGSVYEQYF
.,18,TRBV11-1,TRBJ2-6,.,TGTGCCAGCAGCTTCCTGACAGGTTTAAGCTCTGGGGCCAACGTCCTGACTTTC,CASSFLTGLSSGANVLTF
.,14,TRBV19,TRBJ1-5,.,TGTGCCAGTAATCCGACAGAGGGCGGTCAGCCCCAGCATTTT,CASNPTEGGQPQHF
TRBD1,14,TRBV14,TRBJ1-4,.,TGTGCCAGCAGACTTACAGGGGTTCCTGAAAAACTGTTTTTT,CASRLTGVPEKLFF
.,14,TRBV10-1,TRBJ1-6,.,TGCGCCAGCACTTCAGGGGACCGTAATTCACCCCTCCACTTT,CASTSGDRNSPLHF
.,11,TRBV2,TRBJ2-1,.,TGTGCCAGCAGGCCATACAATGAGCAGTTCTTC,CASRPYNEQFF
TRBD1,15,TRBV5-4,TRBJ2-6,.,TGTGCCAGCAGCTATCTGGGGACAGTAGGACCCGACGTGACTTTC,CASSYLGTVGPDVTF
.,14,TRBV18,TRBJ1-1,.,TGTGCCAGCTCAGATCGGGGGGCGAACACTGAAGCTTTCTTT,CASSDRGANTEAFF
.,13,TRBV7-8,TRBJ2-5,once,TGTGCCAGCAGCTTAGGTACCCAAGAGACCCAGTACTTC,CASSLGTQETQYF
.,13,TRBV7-9,TRBJ2-5,once,TGTGCCAGCACTTGGGCCCAACGAGAGACCCAGTACTTC,CASTWAQRETQYF
TRBD1,14,TRBV28,TRBJ1-1,.,TGTGCCAGCAGACGGACAGGGGTTAACACTGAAGCTTTCTTT,CASRRTGVNTEAFF
TRBD1,16,TRBV28,TRBJ1-5,.,TGTGCCAGCAGTCCGTTCACAGGGGAGATGACTCAGCCCCAGCATTTT,CASSPFTGEMTQPQHF
.,15,TRBV5-1,TRBJ2-5,few,TGCGCCAGCAGCTTGGCGGCAGGGGTTCAAGAGACCCAGTACTTC,CASSLAAGVQETQYF
.,16,TRBV2,TRBJ2-2,.,TGTGCCAGCAGGGGGTATCGTTCCGCCACATCCGGGGAGCTGTTTTTT,CASRGYRSATSGELFF
TRBD1,17,TRBV5-1,TRBJ1-3,few,TGCGCCAGCAGCCCCGGGACAGGTCCAACTGGTGGAAACACCATATATTTT,CASSPGTGPTGGNTIYF